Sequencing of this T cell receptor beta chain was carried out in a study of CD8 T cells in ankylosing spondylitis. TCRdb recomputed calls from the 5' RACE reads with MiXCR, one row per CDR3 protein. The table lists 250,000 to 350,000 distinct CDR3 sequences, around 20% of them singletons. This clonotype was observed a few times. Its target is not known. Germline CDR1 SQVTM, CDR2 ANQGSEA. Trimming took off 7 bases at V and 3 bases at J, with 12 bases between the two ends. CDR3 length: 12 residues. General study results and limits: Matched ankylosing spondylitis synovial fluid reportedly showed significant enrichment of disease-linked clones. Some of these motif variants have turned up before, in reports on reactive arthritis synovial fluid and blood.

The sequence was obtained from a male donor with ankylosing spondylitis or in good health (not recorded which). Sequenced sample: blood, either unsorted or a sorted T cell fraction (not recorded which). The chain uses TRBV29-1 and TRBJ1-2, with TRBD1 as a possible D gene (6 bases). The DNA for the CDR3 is TGCAGCGCGGCAGGGGCGGACTATGGCTACACCTTC. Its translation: CSAAGADYGYTF.